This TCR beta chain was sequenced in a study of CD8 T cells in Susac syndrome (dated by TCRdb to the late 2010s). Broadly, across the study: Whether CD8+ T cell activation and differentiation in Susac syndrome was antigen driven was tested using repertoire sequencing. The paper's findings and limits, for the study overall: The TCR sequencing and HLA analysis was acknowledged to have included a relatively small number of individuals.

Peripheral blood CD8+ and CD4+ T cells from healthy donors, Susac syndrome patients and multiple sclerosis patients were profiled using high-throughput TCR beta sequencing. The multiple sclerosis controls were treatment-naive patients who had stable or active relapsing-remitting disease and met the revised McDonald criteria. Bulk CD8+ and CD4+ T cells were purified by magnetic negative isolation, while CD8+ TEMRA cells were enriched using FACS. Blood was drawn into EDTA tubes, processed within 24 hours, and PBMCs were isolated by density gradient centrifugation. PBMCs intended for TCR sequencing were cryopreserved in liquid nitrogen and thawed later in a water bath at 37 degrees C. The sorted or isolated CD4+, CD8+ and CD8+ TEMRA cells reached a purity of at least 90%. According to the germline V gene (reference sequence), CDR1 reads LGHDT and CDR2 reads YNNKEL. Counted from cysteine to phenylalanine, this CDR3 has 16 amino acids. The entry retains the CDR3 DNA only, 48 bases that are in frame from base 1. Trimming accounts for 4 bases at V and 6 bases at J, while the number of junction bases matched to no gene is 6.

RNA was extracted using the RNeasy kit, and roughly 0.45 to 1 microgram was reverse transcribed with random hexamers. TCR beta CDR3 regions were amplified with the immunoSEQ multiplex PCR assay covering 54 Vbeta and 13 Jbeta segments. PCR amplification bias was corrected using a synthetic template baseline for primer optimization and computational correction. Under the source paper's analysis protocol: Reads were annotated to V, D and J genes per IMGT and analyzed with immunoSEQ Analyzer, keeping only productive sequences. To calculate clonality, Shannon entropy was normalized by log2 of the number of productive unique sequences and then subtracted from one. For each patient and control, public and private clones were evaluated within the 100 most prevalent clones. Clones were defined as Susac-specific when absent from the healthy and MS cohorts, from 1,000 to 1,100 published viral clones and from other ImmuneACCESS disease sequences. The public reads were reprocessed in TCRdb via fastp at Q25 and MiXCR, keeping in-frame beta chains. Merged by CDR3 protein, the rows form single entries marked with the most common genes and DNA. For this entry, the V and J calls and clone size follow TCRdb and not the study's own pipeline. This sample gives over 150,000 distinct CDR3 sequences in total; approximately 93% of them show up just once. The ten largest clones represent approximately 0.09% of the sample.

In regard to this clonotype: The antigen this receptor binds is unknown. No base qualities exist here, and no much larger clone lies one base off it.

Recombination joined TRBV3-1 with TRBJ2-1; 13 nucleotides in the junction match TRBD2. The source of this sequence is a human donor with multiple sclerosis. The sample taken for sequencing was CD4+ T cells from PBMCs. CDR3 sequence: CASSRLAGGTINEQFF. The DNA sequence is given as TGTGCCAGCAGCCGACTAGCGGGAGGCACCATCAATGAGCAGTTCTTC.